One and the same sample provided the 17 T cell receptor beta chains below, sequenced in a study of spatial heterogeneity in lung cancer. TCRdb reprocessed the 5' RACE reads with MiXCR, giving one entry per CDR3 protein. The sample lists about 1,700 distinct CDR3 sequences, approximately 20% seen once, with about half in the top ten. Described time point: blood at routine non-recurrence follow-up after resection. Sequences were derived from PBMCs, sampled at follow-up. These receptors all come from a male donor with early-stage non-small cell lung cancer.

Relative to its sample, this clonotype is medium-sized. This chain connects TRBV27 to TRBJ2-1; a possible D gene is TRBD2 (7 bases). The CDR3 runs to 15 residues. V was trimmed by 0 bases and J by 7 bases, leaving 13 bases between them. Germline assignment: CDR1 MNHEY and CDR2 SMNVEV (reference sequence). CDR3 nucleotide sequence: TGTGCCAGCAGTTTATCGTATGGGGGGGCGAATGAGCAGTTCTTC. This sequence encodes CASSLSYGGANEQFF.

This sequence joins TRBV10-2 and TRBJ2-3; D is perhaps TRBD1 (5 bases). Per germline, CDR1 WSHSY and CDR2 SAAADI. V was shortened by 10 bases and J by 5 bases, with 19 bases between the two germline ends. The CDR3 extends over 14 amino acids. The CDR3 region has the DNA TGCGCCATCACGAACCGACAGAGAGGAGATACGCAGTATTTT. This sequence encodes CAITNRQRGDTQYF.

V and J are TRBV29-1 and TRBJ2-7; a possible D gene is TRBD2 (6 bases). The CDR3 spans 13 residues. Per germline, CDR1 SQVTM and CDR2 ANQGSEA. The V and J ends lost 7 bases and 4 bases respectively, with 17 bases between them. In nucleotides, the CDR3 is TGCAGCGCTGGCGGGCTAGCGAGTTACGAGCAGTACTTC. This translates into CSAGGLASYEQYF.

The rearrangement links TRBV10-3 to TRBJ2-7; D remains ambiguous. This CDR3 is 13 amino acids long. V gave up 6 bases and J gave up 5 bases, with 14 bases separating them. CDR1 and CDR2 from the germline V gene are ENHRY and SYGVKD. The CDR3 sequence is CAISEDDANEQYF. The CDR3 DNA sequence: TGTGCCATCAGCGAGGATGACGCGAACGAGCAGTACTTC.

Details on this clonotype: Given a much more abundant clone one base away, this may be a read error. V gene TRBV7-8 combines with J gene TRBJ2-2; no clear D gene. V was clipped by 4 bases and J by 9 bases, with 9 bases between them. There are 12 residues in the CDR3. CDR1 is SGHVS and CDR2 is FQNEAQ in the germline V gene. In DNA, the CDR3 is TGTGCCAGCAGCTCCGATTGGTGGGAGCTGTTTTTT. Amino acid sequence: CASSSDWWELFF.

This clonotype ranks as medium-sized. The chain combines TRBV5-4 with TRBJ2-7; D gene ambiguous. This CDR3 region has 12 residues. The germline V gene has CDR1 SGHNT and CDR2 YYREEE (reference sequence). The ends were cut back, 2 bases at V and 2 bases at J, with 5 bases in the middle. DNA for the CDR3: TGTGCCAGCAGCTTAGGGACCTACGAGCAGTACTTC. As protein: CASSLGTYEQYF.

The V gene is TRBV6-2 or TRBV6-3, the J gene TRBJ2-3, with unresolved D. V was pared by 4 bases and J by 4 bases, with 12 bases between. The CDR3 totals 14 residues. Germline V gene sequence: CDR1 MNHEY, CDR2 SVGEGT. For the CDR3, the DNA is TGTGCCAGCAGTTCAGGATTGGGGTCAGATACGCAGTATTTT. Translating it yields CASSSGLGSDTQYF.

This clonotype was picked up a small number of times. The V gene is TRBV18, the J gene TRBJ2-2; D might be TRBD1 or TRBD2, each matching 6 bases. Looked up from germline, CDR1 is KGHSH and CDR2 is LQKENI. Trimming removed 6 bases at V and 4 bases at J, with 21 bases between. CDR3 length equals 17 residues. The CDR3 DNA sequence: TGTGCCAGCTCCCCAGGGGCTAGCGAGGATGGCACCGGGGAGCTGTTTTTT. Translation gives CASSPGASEDGTGELFF.

This clonotype is classed as medium-sized (0.01 to 0.1%). Mismatch with germline at one junction end may stem from a read error. The CDR3 sequence is CASSLGQGDTEAFF. For the CDR3, the DNA is TGTGCCAGCAGTTTAGGACAGGGCGACACTGAAGCTTTCTTT. The chain is built from TRBV7-9 and TRBJ1-1; TRBD1 matches at 8 bases. CDR3 length: 14 residues. Germline V lookup: CDR1 SEHNR, CDR2 FQNEAQ (reference sequence).

This clonotype is labeled as medium-sized (0.01 to 0.1%). This chain connects TRBV7-8 to TRBJ2-1; 7 bases are a match to TRBD1. The V gene end was trimmed by 5 bases and the J gene end by 4 bases; junction bases not matched to a gene: 11. Germline loops: CDR1 SGHVS, CDR2 FQNEAQ. The CDR3 loop spans 16 amino acids. The CDR3 loop is CASSRGGDRRYNEQFF. CDR3 nucleotide sequence: TGTGCCAGCAGCCGAGGTGGGGACAGACGGTACAATGAGCAGTTCTTC.

This chain uses TRBV28 with TRBJ2-1; 7 positions agree with TRBD1. The ends lost 5 bases at V and 6 bases at J; junction bases unmatched: 13. The V gene's germline CDR1 is MDHEN and CDR2 SYDVKM. The CDR3 is 16 amino acids. The CDR3 sequence: CASSEPTGRRGNEQFF. The CDR3 DNA reads as TGTGCCAGCAGTGAGCCGACAGGGCGGCGTGGCAATGAGCAGTTCTTC.

The rearrangement uses TRBV9 and TRBJ2-3; 7 nucleotides line up with TRBD2. Germline V gene sequence: CDR1 SGDLS, CDR2 YYNGEE. V shed 4 bases and J 4 bases; nucleotides not matched to a gene: 9. This CDR3 is built from 15 residues. Written as DNA, the CDR3 is TGTGCCAGCAGCACAGAGGGAGGGGACGCAGATACGCAGTATTTT. As protein: CASSTEGGDADTQYF.

This clonotype is categorized as medium-sized. This rearrangement joins TRBV7-8 to TRBJ1-5, with D maybe TRBD1 (6 bases). The CDR3 sequence is 16 residues long. Trimming removed 6 bases at V and 2 bases at J, with 17 bases between. Per the germline V gene, CDR1 is SGHVS and CDR2 is FQNEAQ. CDR3 in amino acids: CASSFDRIGGNQPQHF. In nucleotides, the CDR3 is TGTGCCAGCAGTTTCGACAGGATCGGCGGCAATCAGCCCCAGCATTTT.

This clonotype is medium-sized by share. This chain uses TRBV7-6 with TRBJ2-7, with TRBD1 as a possible D gene (6 bases). V was trimmed by 1 base and J by 7 bases, leaving 20 bases between them. This CDR3 has 16 residues. The germline V gene has CDR1 SGHVS and CDR2 FNYEAQ. CDR3 protein: CASSLGGPVTVNEQYF. The CDR3 nucleotides read TGTGCCAGCAGCTTAGGGGGGCCCGTGACAGTAAATGAGCAGTACTTC.

Judged by abundance, this clonotype is medium-sized. V usage is TRBV11-3 and J usage is TRBJ2-7, with D perhaps TRBD1 or TRBD2 (5 bases each). This CDR3 has 14 amino acids. Trimming removed 3 bases from V and 2 bases from J, with 11 bases in between. Germline V CDR1 and CDR2: SGHNT, YENEEA. DNA of the CDR3: TGTGCCAGCAGCTTTTCCGGGGCGGCCTACGAGCAGTACTTC. As protein: CASSFSGAAYEQYF.

This clonotype is medium-sized (0.01 to 0.1%) by share. The V call is TRBV7-2, the J call TRBJ2-4, with D unresolved. The V and J ends lost 1 base and 3 bases respectively, with 7 bases between them. This CDR3 spans 14 amino acids. The V gene's germline CDR1 is SGHTA and CDR2 FQGNSA. CDR3 in amino acids: CASSLGAGKNIQYF. The CDR3 DNA sequence: TGTGCCAGCAGCTTAGGGGCCGGCAAAAACATTCAGTACTTC.

V usage is TRBV11-3 and J usage is TRBJ1-1; tentative D call: TRBD1 (6 bases). Germline assignment: CDR1 SGHNT and CDR2 YENEEA. The CDR3 extends over 14 amino acids. The V end lost 1 base, the J end lost 1 base, and 7 bases lay between the germline ends. The CDR3 DNA sequence: TGTGCCAGCAGCTTAGTACAGGGGAACACTGAAGCTTTCTTT. Amino acid sequence: CASSLVQGNTEAFF.